These 18 T cell receptor beta chains originate from one sample sequenced in a study of T cell responses to AZD1222 COVID-19 vaccine. Profiled with immunoSEQ multiplex PCR; TCRdb holds only in-frame clones, not every one. The table records 130,000 or so clones, 80% to 95% of them present only once. The sample in question was peripheral blood, obtained 28 days after the second AZD1222 dose. The receptors here all came from an adult who received the AZD1222 COVID-19 vaccine.

V is TRBV19 and J is TRBJ2-5, with D maybe TRBD1 (6 bases). This CDR3 is built from 14 residues. CDR1 and CDR2 from the germline V gene are LNHDA and SQIVND (reference sequence). With 3 bases removed from V and 5 bases from J, the gap between germline ends came to 13 bases. The CDR3 region has the DNA TGTGCCAGTAGTATTGAGGGGGATGGGGAGACCCAGTACTTC. This encodes CASSIEGDGETQYF.

The chain carries TRBV21-1 and TRBJ2-7; the DNA was not used to check the table's D call, TRBD1. TRBV21-1 is noted as a pseudogene. The CDR3 loop spans 14 amino acids. The CDR3 sequence is CASGNKQGTDEQYF. For the CDR3, the DNA is TGTGCCAGCGGAAATAAACAGGGCACTGACGAGCAGTACTTC.

In this sample, this clone turned up a few times. V and J are TRBV7-9 and TRBJ2-7; 9 positions match TRBD2. The germline CDR1 and CDR2 sequences are SEHNR and FQNEAQ (reference sequence). V lost 1 base and J lost 4; bases outside the gene matches: 2. CDR3 length: 14 residues. The CDR3 bases are TGTGCCAGCAGCTTAGGGACTAGCGCGTACGAGCAGTACTTC. Amino acids: CASSLGTSAYEQYF.

The CDR3 DNA reads as TGCAGCGTTGCCGGACAGGGAATCACTGAAGCTTTCTTT. This gives the protein CSVAGQGITEAFF. The genes are TRBV29-1 and TRBJ1-1, with TRBD1 matching 8 bases. Trimming cost V 4 bases and J 4 bases; bases outside gene matches: 5. Per the germline V gene, CDR1 is SQVTM and CDR2 is ANQGSEA. The CDR3 is 13 amino acids.

The chain joins TRBV27 to TRBJ2-7, with 7 bases fitting TRBD1. Germline V lookup: CDR1 MNHEY, CDR2 SMNVEV (reference sequence). The CDR3 covers 12 residues. J gave up 4 bases and V 8 bases, and 5 bases lay outside the gene matches. The CDR3 bases are TGTGCCAGCGGGGACAGCCTTTACGAGCAGTACTTC. Translating it yields CASGDSLYEQYF.

V is TRBV6-5 and J is TRBJ2-1; D gene unclear. The germline gives CDR1 MNHEY, CDR2 SVGAGI. Trimming removed 8 bases at V and 2 bases at J, with 10 bases between. The CDR3 extends over 13 amino acids. The CDR3 is CASGPRTYNEQFF. CDR3 in DNA: TGTGCCAGCGGCCCCCGGACCTACAATGAGCAGTTCTTC.

The CDR3 region has the DNA TGTGCCAGTAGGGACAGCTACGAGCAGTACTTC. Its translation: CASRDSYEQYF. The V gene is TRBV19, the J gene TRBJ2-7; tentatively, D is TRBD1 (6 bases). Germline loops: CDR1 LNHDA, CDR2 SQIVND (reference sequence). The CDR3 is made up of 11 amino acids. Trimming removed 6 bases at V and 3 bases at J, with 6 bases between.

V gene TRBV5-1 combines with J gene TRBJ1-5; possibly TRBD1 for D (6 bases). Germline V gives CDR1 SGHRS, CDR2 YFSETQ. This CDR3 region has 15 residues. V gave up 1 base and J gave up 4 bases, with 12 bases separating them. The CDR3 sequence: CASSLTGASNQPQHF. The CDR3 nucleotides are TGCGCCAGCAGCTTGACGGGGGCCTCGAATCAGCCCCAGCATTTT.

The chain recombines TRBV6-5 with TRBJ2-1; 10 bases align to TRBD1. Germline V gene data show CDR1 as MNHEY and CDR2 as SVGAGI. The CDR3 is 15 amino acids. The J segment lost 1 base and the V segment lost 5 bases, leaving 2 bases of the junction unmatched. CDR3 sequence (DNA): TGTGCCAGCAGTCGGGACAGGGGTTCCTACAATGAGCAGTTCTTC. Its protein is CASSRDRGSYNEQFF.

The chain recombines TRBV5-1 with TRBJ2-5; TRBD1 matches 8 bases. V lost 2 bases to trimming and J lost 5 bases; unmatched junction nucleotides: 5. This CDR3 has 14 amino acids. Germline CDR1 reads SGHRS; CDR2 reads YFSETQ. CDR3 DNA sequence: TGCGCCAGCAGCTTTACAGGGGGTGGCGAGACCCAGTACTTC. Amino acids: CASSFTGGGETQYF.

The chain joins TRBV27 to TRBJ1-2, with D maybe TRBD1 (5 bases). Germline CDR1 and CDR2: MNHEY and SMNVEV (reference sequence). This CDR3 is built from 15 residues. The ends were cut back, 8 bases at V and 0 bases at J, with 16 bases in the middle. This CDR3 reads CASGAPGSPNYGYTF. The CDR3 coding sequence is TGTGCCAGCGGGGCACCGGGGAGCCCTAACTATGGCTACACCTTC.

The V call is TRBV7-2, the J call TRBJ2-2; D ambiguous. CDR1 and CDR2 (germline): SGHTA, FQGNSA. V gave up 4 bases and J gave up 6 bases, with 9 bases separating them. The CDR3 has 13 amino acids. CDR3 nucleotides: TGTGCCAGCAGCTACACGTCACCCGGGGAGCTGTTTTTT. It translates to CASSYTSPGELFF. Supplemented by reference TRBV7-2 and TRBJ2-2, the full variable domain reads GAGVSQSPSNKVTEKGKDVELRCDPISGHTALYWYRQSLGQGLEFLIYFQGNSAPDKSGLPSDRFSAERTGGSVSTLTIQRTQQEDSAVYLCASSYTSPGELFFGEGSRLTVL.

In this sample, this clone turned up once. V and J are TRBV27 and TRBJ2-7; TRBD2 matches 10 bases. Germline V gene data show CDR1 as MNHEY and CDR2 as SMNVEV (reference sequence). V lost 5 bases to trimming and J lost 7 bases; unmatched junction nucleotides: 8. The CDR3 is 14 amino acids. The CDR3 sequence: CASSPLAGVREQYF. The CDR3, as DNA: TGTGCCAGCAGTCCTCTAGCGGGAGTCAGAGAGCAGTACTTC.

This rearrangement joins TRBV7-9 to TRBJ2-2; 7 bases line up with TRBD2. The V segment lost 4 bases and the J segment 2 bases; nucleotides outside the gene matches: 10. Per the germline V gene, CDR1 is SEHNR and CDR2 is FQNEAQ (reference sequence). The CDR3 spans 17 residues. CDR3 sequence reads: CASSSRLTSYNTGELFF. The CDR3 DNA reads as TGTGCCAGCAGCTCCCGATTGACTAGCTATAACACCGGGGAGCTGTTTTTT.

The chain joins TRBV19 to TRBJ1-5; D is perhaps TRBD1 (6 bases). Germline CDR1 reads LNHDA; CDR2 reads SQIVND (reference sequence). The length of the CDR3 is 15 residues. V was trimmed by 5 bases and J by 0 bases, leaving 11 bases between them. The CDR3 region is CASSYRDYSNQPQHF. The CDR3 bases are TGTGCCAGTAGTTACAGGGATTATAGCAATCAGCCCCAGCATTTT.

The chain links TRBV9 to TRBJ1-3; no clear D gene. The CDR3 covers 13 residues. With 3 bases removed from V and 0 bases from J, the gap between germline ends came to 4 bases. Germline CDR1 is SGDLS and CDR2 is YYNGEE. In DNA, the CDR3 is TGTGCCAGCAGCGCCCCCTCTGGAAACACCATATATTTT. Translation: CASSAPSGNTIYF.

This chain links TRBV4-1 with TRBJ2-7; no firm D call. CDR1 is MGHRA, CDR2 YSYEKL, per germline. The CDR3 loop spans 14 amino acids. The ends were cut back, 0 bases at V and 2 bases at J, with 8 bases in the middle. This CDR3 reads CASSQEPQTYEQYF. Here the CDR3 DNA reads TGCGCCAGCAGCCAAGAGCCGCAGACCTACGAGCAGTACTTC.

The chain couples TRBV7-8 to TRBJ1-1; D not resolved. CDR1 is SGHVS, CDR2 FQNEAQ, per germline. Deletions cut 0 bases from V and 1 base from J, with 9 bases between. This CDR3 is 15 amino acids long. This CDR3 is CASSLAGGGNTEAFF. In DNA, the CDR3 is TGTGCCAGCAGCTTAGCGGGCGGTGGGAACACTGAAGCTTTCTTT. Filled out from reference TRBV7-8 and TRBJ1-1, the complete variable domain reads GAGVSQSPRYKVAKRGQDVALRCDPISGHVSLFWYQQALGQGPEFLTYFQNEAQLDKSGLPSDRFFAERPEGSVSTLKIQRTQQEDSAVYLCASSLAGGGNTEAFFGQGTRLTVV.